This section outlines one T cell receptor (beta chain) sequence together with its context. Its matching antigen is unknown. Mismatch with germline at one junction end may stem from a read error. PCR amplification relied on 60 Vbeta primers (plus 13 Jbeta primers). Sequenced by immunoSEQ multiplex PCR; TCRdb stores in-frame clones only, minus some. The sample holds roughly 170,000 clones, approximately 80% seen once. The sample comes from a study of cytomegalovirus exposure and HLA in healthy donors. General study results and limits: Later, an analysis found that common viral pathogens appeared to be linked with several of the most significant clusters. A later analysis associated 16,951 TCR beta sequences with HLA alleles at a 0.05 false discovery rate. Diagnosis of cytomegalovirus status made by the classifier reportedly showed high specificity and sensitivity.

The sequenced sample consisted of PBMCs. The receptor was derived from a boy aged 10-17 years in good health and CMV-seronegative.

CDR3 protein: CASSLHSGGQETQYF. CDR3 DNA sequence: TGTGCTAGCAGCTTACACTCGGGGGGGCAAGAGACCCAGTACTTC. The chain has TRBV7-7 and TRBJ2-5, with 8 bases that match TRBD2. Looked up from germline, CDR1 is SSHAT and CDR2 is FNYEAQ (reference sequence). The CDR3 length is 15 residues. Complete variable domain (other parts from reference TRBV7-7 and TRBJ2-5): GAGVSQSPRYKVTKRGQDVTLRCDPISSHATLYWYQQALGQGPEFLTYFNYEAQPDKSGLPSDRFSAERPEGSISTLTIQRTEQRDSAMYRCASSLHSGGQETQYFGPGTRLLVL.